The source of this TCR beta chain is a study of T cell responses to AZD1222 COVID-19 vaccine. Study-level background: Second-dose timings of about 4 or about 12 weeks were pooled.

This clone appeared once. Its antigen is undetermined. TCRdb keeps only in-frame clones here, not all; method: immunoSEQ multiplex PCR. Seen here are around 130,000 clones, 94% observed once, and the top ten hold 5.5% to 8%. Study-wide results and limits: Repertoire collection took place solely once the T cell response had peaked. A reported finding is that nearly half of spike-specific TCRs target unmutated variant regions. White British donors predominated, females outnumbered males, and clonal diversity was possibly underestimated.

CDR1 is SGHAT and CDR2 is FQNNGV in the germline V gene. The CDR3 has 14 residues. Trimming cost V 3 bases and J 4 bases, with 11 bases left between them. Sequences were derived from peripheral blood, sampled on day 0 of AZD1222 vaccination. This chain uses TRBV11-2 with TRBJ2-3; either TRBD1 or TRBD2 may supply D (5 bases each). The sequence derives from an adult in good health. CDR3 in DNA: TGTGCCAGCAGCTTTGGGGGTCTAGCAGATACGCAGTATTTT. This gives the protein CASSFGGLADTQYF.